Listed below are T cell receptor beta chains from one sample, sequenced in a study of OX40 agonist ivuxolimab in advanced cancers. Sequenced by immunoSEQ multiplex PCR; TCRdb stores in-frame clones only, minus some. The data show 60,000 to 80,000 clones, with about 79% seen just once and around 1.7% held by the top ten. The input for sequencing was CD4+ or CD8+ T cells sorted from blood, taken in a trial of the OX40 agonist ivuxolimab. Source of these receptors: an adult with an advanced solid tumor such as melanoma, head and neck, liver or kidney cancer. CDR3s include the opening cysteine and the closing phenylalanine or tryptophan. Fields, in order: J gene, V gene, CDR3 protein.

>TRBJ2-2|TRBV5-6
CASSLGGNTGELFF
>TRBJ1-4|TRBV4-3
CASSLGQGEANEKLFF
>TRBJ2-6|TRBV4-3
CASSPTSGAGIAFGANVLTF
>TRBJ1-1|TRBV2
CASRGTLNTEAFF
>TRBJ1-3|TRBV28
CASSLWVGQASGNTIYF
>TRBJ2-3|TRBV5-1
CASSATGGASTDTQYF
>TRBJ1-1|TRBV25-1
CASSGGLNTEAFF
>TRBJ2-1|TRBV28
CASTRTDYNEQFF
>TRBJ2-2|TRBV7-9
CASSSSGRGTTGELFF
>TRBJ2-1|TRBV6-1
CASSEASSGRWNEQFF
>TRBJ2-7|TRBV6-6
CASSSRETYEQYF
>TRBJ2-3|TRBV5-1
CASSWGQGTGDTQYF
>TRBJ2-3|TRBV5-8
CASSPGAYTDTQYF
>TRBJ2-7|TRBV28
CASAVGPGAGVPYEQYF
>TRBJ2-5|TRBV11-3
CASSLVPSETQYF
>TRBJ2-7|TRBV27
CASSPRLGLAGTEQYF
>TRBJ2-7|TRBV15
CATSREGGYEQYF
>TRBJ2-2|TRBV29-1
CSGLMSSNTGELFF
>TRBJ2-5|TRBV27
CASSLQGAGTQYF
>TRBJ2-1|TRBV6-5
CASSRGPSEQFF
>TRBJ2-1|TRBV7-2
CASSLGEGHGFF
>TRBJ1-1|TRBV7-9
CASSVSGEREAFF
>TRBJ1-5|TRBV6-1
CASGGGNLDQPQHF
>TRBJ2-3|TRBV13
CASSLGSGTSGDTQYF
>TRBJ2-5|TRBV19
CASSTGGETQYF
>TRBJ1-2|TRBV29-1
CSVERNGYTF
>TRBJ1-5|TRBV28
CASRGGYQPQHF
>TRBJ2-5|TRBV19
CASKKASGSRETQYF
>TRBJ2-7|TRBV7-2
CASSLGQGNYEQYF
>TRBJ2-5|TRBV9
CASSRSAGFQETQYF
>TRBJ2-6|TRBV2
CASASGANVLTF
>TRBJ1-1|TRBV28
CASSERREWTEAFF
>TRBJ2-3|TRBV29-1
CSVGGTSGSDTQYF
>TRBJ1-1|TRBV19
CASSIVTNTEAFF
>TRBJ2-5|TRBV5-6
CASSAAARETQYF
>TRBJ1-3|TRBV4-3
CASSQEQASGNTIYF
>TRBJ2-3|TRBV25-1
CASTQGASTQYF
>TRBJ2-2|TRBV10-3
CASATAGETGELFF
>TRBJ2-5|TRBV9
CASSVGPQETQYF
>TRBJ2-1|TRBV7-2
CASRLAGGYYNEQFF
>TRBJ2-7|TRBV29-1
CSVDRGGDEQYF
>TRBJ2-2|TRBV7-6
CASSLEGGRNTGELFF
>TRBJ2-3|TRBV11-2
CASSSKILRYIEDTQYF
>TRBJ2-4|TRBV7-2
CASSLSEGLRAKNIQYF
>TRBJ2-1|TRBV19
CASSVGRTGLLGDNEQFF
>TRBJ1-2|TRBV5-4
CASSSDTGYTF
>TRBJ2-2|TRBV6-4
CASSDSDSGELFF
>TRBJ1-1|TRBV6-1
CASSALGGTEAFF
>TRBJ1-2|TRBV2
CASSDPGGDNYGYTF
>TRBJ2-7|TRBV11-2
CASSLAEGSHEQYF
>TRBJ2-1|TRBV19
CASSIANEQFF
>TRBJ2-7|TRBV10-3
CAIRGTGTGGNEQYF
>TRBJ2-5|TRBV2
CASKDRILMGIETQYF
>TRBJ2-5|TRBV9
CASSVVAGEETQYF
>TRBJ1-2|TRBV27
CASSTESLLGLGYGYTF
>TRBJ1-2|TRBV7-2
CASSQGGARTYGYTF
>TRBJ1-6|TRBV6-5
CAKTLARGENSPLHF
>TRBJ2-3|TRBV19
CASSINGFSTDTQYF
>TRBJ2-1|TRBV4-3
CASSQDGDEQFF